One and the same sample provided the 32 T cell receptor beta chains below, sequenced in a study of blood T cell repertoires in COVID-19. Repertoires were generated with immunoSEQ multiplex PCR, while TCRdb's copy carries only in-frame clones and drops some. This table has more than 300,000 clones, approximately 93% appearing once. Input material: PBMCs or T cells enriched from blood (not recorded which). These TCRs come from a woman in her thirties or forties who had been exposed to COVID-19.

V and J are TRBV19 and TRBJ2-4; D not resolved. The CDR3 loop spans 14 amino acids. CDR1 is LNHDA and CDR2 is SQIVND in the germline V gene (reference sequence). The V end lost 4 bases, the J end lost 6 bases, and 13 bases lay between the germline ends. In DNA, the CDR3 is TGTGCCAGTAGTAGTCCGGGTAAAAGAAACATTCAGTACTTC. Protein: CASSSPGKRNIQYF.

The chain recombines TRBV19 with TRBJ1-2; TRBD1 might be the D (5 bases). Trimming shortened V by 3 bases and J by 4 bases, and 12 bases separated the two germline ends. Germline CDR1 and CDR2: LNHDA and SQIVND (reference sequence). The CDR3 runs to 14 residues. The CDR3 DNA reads TGTGCCAGTAGTATCGGAATAGGGGCCTATGGCTACACCTTC. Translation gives CASSIGIGAYGYTF.

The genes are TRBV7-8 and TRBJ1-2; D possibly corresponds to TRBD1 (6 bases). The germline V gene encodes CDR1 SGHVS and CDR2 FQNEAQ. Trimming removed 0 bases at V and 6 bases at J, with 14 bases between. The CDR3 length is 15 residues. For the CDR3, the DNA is TGTGCCAGCAGCTTAGCGGCCAGGGGATTTAATGGCTACACCTTC. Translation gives CASSLAARGFNGYTF. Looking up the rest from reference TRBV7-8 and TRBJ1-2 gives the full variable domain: GAGVSQSPRYKVAKRGQDVALRCDPISGHVSLFWYQQALGQGPEFLTYFQNEAQLDKSGLPSDRFFAERPEGSVSTLKIQRTQQEDSAVYLCASSLAARGFNGYTFGSGTRLTVV.

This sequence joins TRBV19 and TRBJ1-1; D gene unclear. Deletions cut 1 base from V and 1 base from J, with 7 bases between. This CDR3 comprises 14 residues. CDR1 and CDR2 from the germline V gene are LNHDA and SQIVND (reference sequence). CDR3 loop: CASSIGGGNTEAFF. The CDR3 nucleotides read TGTGCCAGTAGTATAGGAGGCGGGAACACTGAAGCTTTCTTT.

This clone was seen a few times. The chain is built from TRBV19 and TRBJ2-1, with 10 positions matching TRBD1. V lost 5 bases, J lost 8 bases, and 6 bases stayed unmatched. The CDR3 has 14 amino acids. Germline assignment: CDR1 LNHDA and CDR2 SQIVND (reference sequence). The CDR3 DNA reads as TGTGCCAGTAGTTGGGGACAGGGGTATGATGAGCAGTTCTTC. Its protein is CASSWGQGYDEQFF.

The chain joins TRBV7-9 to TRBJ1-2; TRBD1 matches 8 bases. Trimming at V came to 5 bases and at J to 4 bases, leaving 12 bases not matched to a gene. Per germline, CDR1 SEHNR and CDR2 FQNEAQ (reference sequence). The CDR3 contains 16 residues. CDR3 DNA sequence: TGTGCCAGCAGCCGGCTAACTACAGGGGGGTCCTATGGCTACACCTTC. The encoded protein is CASSRLTTGGSYGYTF. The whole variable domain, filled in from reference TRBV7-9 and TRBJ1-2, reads DTGVSQNPRHKITKRGQNVTFRCDPISEHNRLYWYRQTLGQGPEFLTYFQNEAQLEKSRLLSDRFSAERPKGSFSTLEIQRTEQGDSAMYLCASSRLTTGGSYGYTFGSGTRLTVV.

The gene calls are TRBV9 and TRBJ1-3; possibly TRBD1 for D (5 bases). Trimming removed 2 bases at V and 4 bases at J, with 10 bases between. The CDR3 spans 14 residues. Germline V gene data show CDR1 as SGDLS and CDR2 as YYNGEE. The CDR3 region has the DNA TGTGCCAGCAGCGTCACGGGGGAAGGAAACACCATATATTTT. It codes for CASSVTGEGNTIYF.

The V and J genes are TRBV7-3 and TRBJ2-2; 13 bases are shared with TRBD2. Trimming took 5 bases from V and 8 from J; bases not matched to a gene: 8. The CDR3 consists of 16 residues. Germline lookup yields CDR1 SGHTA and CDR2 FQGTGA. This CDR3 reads CASSATGLAGTGELFF. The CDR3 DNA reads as TGTGCCAGCAGCGCGACGGGACTAGCGGGGACTGGGGAGCTGTTTTTT.

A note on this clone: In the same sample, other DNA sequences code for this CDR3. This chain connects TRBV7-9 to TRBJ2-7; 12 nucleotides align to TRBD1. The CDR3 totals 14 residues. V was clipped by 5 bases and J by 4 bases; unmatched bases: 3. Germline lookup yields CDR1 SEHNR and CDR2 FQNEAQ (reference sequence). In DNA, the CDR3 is TGTGCCAGCAGCCCGGGACAGGGGGCGTACGAGCAGTACTTC. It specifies CASSPGQGAYEQYF.

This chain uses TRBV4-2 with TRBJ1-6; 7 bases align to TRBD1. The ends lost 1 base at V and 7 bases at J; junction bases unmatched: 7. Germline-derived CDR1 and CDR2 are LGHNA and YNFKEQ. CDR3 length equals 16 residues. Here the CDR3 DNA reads TGTGCCAGCAGCCAAGTTACGGGACAGTTGAATTCACCCCTCCACTTT. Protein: CASSQVTGQLNSPLHF.

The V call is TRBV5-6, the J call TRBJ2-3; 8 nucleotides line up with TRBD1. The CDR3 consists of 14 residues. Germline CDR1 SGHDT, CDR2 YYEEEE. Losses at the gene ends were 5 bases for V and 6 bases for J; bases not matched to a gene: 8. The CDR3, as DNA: TGTGCCAGCAGGGCCGGGACAGGCGGCGATACGCAGTATTTT. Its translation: CASRAGTGGDTQYF.

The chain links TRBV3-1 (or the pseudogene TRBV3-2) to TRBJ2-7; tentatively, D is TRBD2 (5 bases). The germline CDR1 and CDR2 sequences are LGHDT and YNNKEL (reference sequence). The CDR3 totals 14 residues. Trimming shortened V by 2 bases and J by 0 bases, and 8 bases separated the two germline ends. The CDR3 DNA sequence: TGTGCCAGCAGCCAACCTGGGAGCTCCTACGAGCAGTACTTC. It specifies CASSQPGSSYEQYF.

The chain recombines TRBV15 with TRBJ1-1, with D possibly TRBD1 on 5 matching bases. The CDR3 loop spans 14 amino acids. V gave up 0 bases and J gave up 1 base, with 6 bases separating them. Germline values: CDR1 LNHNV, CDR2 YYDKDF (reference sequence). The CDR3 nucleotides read TGTGCCACCAGCAGAGATCAGGGGAACACTGAAGCTTTCTTT. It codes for CATSRDQGNTEAFF.

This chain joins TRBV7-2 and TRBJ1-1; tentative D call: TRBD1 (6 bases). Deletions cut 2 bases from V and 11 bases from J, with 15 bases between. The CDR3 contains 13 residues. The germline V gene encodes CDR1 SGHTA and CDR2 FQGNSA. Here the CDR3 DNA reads TGTGCCAGCAGCTTAACCAACAGGGAAAGGGCTTTCTTT. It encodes CASSLTNRERAFF.

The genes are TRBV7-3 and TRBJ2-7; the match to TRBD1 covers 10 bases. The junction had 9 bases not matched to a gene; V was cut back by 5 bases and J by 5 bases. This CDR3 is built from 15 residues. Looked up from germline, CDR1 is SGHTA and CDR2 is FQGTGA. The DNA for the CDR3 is TGTGCCAGCAGCCCGACAGGGGGCATTTTGAACGAGCAGTACTTC. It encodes CASSPTGGILNEQYF.

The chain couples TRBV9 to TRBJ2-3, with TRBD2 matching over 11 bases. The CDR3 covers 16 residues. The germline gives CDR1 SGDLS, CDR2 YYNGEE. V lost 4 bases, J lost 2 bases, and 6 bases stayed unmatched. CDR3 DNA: TGTGCCAGCAGCTTCGGGACTAGCGGTACCACAGATACGCAGTATTTT. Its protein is CASSFGTSGTTDTQYF.

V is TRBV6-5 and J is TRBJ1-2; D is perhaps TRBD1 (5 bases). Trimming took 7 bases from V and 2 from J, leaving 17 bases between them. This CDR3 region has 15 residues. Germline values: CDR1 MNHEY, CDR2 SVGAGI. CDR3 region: CASTTKTVSNYGYTF. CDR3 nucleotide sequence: TGTGCCAGCACCACGAAGACAGTGTCAAACTATGGCTACACCTTC.

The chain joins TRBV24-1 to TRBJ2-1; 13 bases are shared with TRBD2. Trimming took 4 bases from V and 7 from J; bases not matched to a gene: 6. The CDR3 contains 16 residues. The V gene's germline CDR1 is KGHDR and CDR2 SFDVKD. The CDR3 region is CATSDPGTSGVNEQFF. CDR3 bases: TGTGCCACCAGTGACCCTGGGACTAGCGGGGTTAATGAGCAGTTCTTC.

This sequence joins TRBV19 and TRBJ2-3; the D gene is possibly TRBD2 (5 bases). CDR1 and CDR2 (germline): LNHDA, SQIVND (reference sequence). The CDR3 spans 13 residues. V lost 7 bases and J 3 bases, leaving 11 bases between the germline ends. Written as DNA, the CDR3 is TGTGCCAGTATGAGGGCCGATACAGATACGCAGTATTTT. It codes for CASMRADTDTQYF.

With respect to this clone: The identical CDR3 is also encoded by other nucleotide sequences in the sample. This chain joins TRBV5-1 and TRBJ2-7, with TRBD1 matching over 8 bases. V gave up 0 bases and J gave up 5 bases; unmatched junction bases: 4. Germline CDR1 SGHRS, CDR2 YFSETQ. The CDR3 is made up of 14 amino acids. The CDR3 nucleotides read TGCGCCAGCAGCTTGGACAGGGGGTCGGACGAGCAGTACTTC. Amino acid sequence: CASSLDRGSDEQYF.

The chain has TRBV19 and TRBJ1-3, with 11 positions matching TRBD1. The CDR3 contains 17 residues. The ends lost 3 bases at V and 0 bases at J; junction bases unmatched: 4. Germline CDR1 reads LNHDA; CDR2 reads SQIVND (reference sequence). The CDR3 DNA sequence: TGTGCCAGTAGTATGGGACAGGGGGGTAGCTCTGGAAACACCATATATTTT. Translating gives CASSMGQGGSSGNTIYF. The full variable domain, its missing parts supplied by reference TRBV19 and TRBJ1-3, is DGGITQSPKYLFRKEGQNVTLSCEQNLNHDAMYWYRQDPGQGLRLIYYSQIVNDFQKGDIAEGYSVSREKKESFPLTVTSAQKNPTAFYLCASSMGQGGSSGNTIYFGEGSWLTVV.

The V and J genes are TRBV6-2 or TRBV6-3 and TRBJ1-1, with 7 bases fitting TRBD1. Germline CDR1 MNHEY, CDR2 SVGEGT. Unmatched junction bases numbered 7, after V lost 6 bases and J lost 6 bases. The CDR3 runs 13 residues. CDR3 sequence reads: CASSLTDRAEAFF. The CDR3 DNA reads TGTGCCAGCAGCCTTACCGACAGGGCTGAAGCTTTCTTT.

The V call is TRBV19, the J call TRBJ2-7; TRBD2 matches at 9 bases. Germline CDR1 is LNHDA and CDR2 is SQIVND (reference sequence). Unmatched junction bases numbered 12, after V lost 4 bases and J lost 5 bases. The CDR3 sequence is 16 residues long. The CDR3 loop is CASSKGFVVAGDEQYF. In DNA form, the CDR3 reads TGTGCCAGTAGTAAGGGTTTTGTGGTAGCGGGAGACGAGCAGTACTTC.

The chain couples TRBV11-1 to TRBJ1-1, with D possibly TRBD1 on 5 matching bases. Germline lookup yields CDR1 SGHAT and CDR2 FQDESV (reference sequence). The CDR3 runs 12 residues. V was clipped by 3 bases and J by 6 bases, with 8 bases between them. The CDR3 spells CASSLRGPEAFF. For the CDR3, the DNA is TGTGCCAGCAGCTTGCGGGGCCCTGAAGCTTTCTTT.

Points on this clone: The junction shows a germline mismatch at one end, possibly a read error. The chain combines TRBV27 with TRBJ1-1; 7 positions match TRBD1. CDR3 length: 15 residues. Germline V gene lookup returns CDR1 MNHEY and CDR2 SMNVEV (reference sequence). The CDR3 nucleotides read TGTGCCAGCAGGGCCGGGGACAGCCTCTTCGTGAATTGGGACTTT. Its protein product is CASRAGDSLFVNWDF.

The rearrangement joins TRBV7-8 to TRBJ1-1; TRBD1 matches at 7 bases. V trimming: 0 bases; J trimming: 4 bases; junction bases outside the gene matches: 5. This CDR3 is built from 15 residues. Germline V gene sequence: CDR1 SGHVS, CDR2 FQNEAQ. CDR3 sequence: CASSLAPTGSTEAFF. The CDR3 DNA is TGTGCCAGCAGCTTAGCACCGACAGGGAGCACTGAAGCTTTCTTT.

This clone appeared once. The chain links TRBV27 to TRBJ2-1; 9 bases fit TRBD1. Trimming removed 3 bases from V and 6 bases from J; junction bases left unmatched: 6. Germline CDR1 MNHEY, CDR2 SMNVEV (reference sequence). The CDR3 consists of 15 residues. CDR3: CASSLSGTGTNEQFF. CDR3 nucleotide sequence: TGTGCCAGCAGTTTGTCCGGGACAGGGACCAATGAGCAGTTCTTC.

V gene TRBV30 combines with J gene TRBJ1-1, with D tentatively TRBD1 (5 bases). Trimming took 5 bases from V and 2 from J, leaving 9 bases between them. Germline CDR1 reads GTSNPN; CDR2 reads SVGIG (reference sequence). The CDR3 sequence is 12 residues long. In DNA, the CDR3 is TGTGCCTGGGGAGACAGAAACACTGAAGCTTTCTTT. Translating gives CAWGDRNTEAFF.

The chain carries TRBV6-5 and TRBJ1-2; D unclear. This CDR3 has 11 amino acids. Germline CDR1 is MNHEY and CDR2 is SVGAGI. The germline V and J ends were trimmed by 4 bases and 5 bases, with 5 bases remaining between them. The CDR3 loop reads CASSSRYGYTF. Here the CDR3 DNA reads TGTGCCAGCAGTTCTCGGTATGGCTACACCTTC.

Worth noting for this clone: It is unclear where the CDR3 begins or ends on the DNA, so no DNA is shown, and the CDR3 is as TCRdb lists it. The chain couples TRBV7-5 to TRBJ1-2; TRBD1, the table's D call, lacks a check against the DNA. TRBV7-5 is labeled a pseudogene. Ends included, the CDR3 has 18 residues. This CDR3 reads CVRSLGFGQGSYVYGYTF.

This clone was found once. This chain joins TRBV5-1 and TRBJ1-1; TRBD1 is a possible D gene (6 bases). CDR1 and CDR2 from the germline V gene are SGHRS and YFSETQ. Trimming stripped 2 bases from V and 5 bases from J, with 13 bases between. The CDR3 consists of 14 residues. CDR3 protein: CASSLLTGTTEAFF. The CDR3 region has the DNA TGCGCCAGCAGCTTACTTACAGGGACGACTGAAGCTTTCTTT.

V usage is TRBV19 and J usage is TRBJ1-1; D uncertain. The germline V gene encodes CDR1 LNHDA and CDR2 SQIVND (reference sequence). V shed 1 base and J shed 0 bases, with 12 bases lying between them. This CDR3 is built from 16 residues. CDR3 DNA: TGTGCCAGTAGTATAGGTCGGTCTGTCATGAACACTGAAGCTTTCTTT. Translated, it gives CASSIGRSVMNTEAFF.